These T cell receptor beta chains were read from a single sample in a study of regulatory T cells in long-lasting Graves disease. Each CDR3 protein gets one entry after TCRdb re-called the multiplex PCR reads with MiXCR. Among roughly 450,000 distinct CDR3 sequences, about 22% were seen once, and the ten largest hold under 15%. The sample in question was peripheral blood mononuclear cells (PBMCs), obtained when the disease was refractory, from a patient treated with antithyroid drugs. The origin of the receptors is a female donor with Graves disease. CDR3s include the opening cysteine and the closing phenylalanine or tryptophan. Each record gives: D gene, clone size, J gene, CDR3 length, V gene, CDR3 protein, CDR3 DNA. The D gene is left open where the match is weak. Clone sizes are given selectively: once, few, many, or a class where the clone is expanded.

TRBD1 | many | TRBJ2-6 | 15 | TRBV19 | CASRSGGSGANVLTF | TGTGCCAGTAGATCAGGGGGCTCTGGGGCCAACGTCCTGACTTTC
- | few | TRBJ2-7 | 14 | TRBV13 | CASTSGGAGYEQYF | TGTGCCAGCACCTCTGGGGGGGCCGGTTACGAGCAGTACTTC
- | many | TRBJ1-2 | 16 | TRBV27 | CASSSGYEGSHYGYTF | TGTGCCAGCAGCTCCGGGTATGAGGGGTCCCACTATGGCTACACCTTC
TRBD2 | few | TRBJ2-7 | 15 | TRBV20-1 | CSARGLAGSSYEQYF | TGCAGTGCTAGGGGACTAGCTGGGAGCTCCTACGAGCAGTACTTC
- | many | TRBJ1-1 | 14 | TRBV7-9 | CASSLRGTGTEAFF | TGTGCCAGCAGCCTCAGGGGTACGGGCACTGAAGCTTTCTTT
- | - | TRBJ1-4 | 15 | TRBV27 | CASTPLQGGREKLFF | TGTGCCAGCACTCCCCTGCAGGGAGGGAGAGAAAAACTGTTTTTT
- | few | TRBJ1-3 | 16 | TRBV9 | CASSSRAHHSGNTIYF | TGTGCCAGCAGCTCCCGGGCCCACCACTCTGGAAACACCATATATTTT
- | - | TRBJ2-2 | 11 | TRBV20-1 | CSARVVGELFF | TGCAGTGCTAGAGTGGTCGGGGAGCTGTTTTTC
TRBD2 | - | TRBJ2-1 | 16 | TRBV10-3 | CAISGGGDQLYNEQFF | TGTGCCATCAGTGGTGGGGGGGACCAGCTTTACAATGAGCAGTTCTTC
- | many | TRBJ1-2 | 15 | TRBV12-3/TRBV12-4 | CASSLGGLTGYGYTF | TGTGCCAGCAGTCTAGGCGGTCTCACCGGCTATGGCTACACCTTC
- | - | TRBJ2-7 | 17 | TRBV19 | CASSIGTPGLAPYEQYF | TGTGCCAGTAGTATAGGAACACCGGGACTGGCGCCCTACGAGCAGTACTTC
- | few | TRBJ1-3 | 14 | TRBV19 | CASTPRDPGNTIYF | TGTGCCAGTACCCCACGGGACCCTGGAAACACCATATATTTT
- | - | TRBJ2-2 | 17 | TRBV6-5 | CASSYRVRQPHTGELFF | TGTGCCAGCAGTTACCGGGTTCGTCAGCCACACACCGGGGAGCTGTTTTTT
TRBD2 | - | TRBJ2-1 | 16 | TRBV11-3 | CASSFLLADDPNEQFF | TGTGCCAGCAGCTTCCTACTAGCGGACGACCCCAATGAGCAGTTCTTC
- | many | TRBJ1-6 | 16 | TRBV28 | CASSLSFGEWGSPLHF | TGTGCCAGCAGTTTATCATTCGGGGAGTGGGGTTCACCCCTCCACTTT
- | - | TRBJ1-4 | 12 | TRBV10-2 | CASSDERAKLFF | TGCGCCAGCAGTGACGAGAGGGCTAAACTGTTTTTT
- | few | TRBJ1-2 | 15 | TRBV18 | CASSPPGQITGGYTF | TGTGCCAGCTCACCACCTGGGCAGATCACCGGGGGCTACACCTTC
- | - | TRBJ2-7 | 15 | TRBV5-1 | CASSLEHYRSYEQYF | TGCGCCAGCAGCTTGGAGCACTATAGATCCTACGAGCAGTACTTC
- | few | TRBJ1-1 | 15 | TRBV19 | CASSPVDRYNTEAFF | TGTGCCAGTAGTCCCGTTGACAGGTACAATACTGAAGCTTTCTTT
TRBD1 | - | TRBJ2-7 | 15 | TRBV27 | CASKRSGTGAYEQYF | TGTGCCAGCAAACGCTCCGGGACAGGGGCCTACGAGCAGTACTTC
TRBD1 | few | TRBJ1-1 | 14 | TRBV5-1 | CASRTGDSDTEAFF | TGCGCCAGCAGAACAGGGGATTCGGACACTGAAGCTTTCTTT
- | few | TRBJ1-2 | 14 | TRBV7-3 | CASRRPTGRRGYTF | TGTGCCAGCCGTCGACCAACAGGGAGGAGAGGCTACACCTTC
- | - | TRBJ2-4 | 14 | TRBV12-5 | CASGPGTDKNIQYF | TGTGCTAGTGGGCCCGGAACCGACAAAAACATTCAGTACTTC